The clone carrying this T cell receptor beta chain occurred a few times. These data belong to a study of blood T cells in healthy people across ages. Each of the donors had around 10 milliliters of peripheral blood drawn into EDTA-treated Vacutainer tubes. Using a J-beta primer mix together with a sample-barcoded 5' primer, a second PCR was run for roughly 6 to 11 cycles. Each CDR3 protein gets one entry after TCRdb re-called the 5' RACE reads with MiXCR. The sample has hundreds of thousands of distinct CDR3 sequences; approximately 60% are singletons. The clonotype comes from a man in his forties or fifties in good health. Sample: blood.

The CDR3 is CASTRTQIYEQYF. In nucleotides, the CDR3 is TGTGCCAGCACCCGAACACAGATCTACGAGCAGTACTTC. This chain joins TRBV28 and TRBJ2-7; D call uncertain. V gave up 7 bases and J gave up 3 bases, with 13 bases separating them. The germline V gene has CDR1 MDHEN and CDR2 SYDVKM. This CDR3 spans 13 amino acids.